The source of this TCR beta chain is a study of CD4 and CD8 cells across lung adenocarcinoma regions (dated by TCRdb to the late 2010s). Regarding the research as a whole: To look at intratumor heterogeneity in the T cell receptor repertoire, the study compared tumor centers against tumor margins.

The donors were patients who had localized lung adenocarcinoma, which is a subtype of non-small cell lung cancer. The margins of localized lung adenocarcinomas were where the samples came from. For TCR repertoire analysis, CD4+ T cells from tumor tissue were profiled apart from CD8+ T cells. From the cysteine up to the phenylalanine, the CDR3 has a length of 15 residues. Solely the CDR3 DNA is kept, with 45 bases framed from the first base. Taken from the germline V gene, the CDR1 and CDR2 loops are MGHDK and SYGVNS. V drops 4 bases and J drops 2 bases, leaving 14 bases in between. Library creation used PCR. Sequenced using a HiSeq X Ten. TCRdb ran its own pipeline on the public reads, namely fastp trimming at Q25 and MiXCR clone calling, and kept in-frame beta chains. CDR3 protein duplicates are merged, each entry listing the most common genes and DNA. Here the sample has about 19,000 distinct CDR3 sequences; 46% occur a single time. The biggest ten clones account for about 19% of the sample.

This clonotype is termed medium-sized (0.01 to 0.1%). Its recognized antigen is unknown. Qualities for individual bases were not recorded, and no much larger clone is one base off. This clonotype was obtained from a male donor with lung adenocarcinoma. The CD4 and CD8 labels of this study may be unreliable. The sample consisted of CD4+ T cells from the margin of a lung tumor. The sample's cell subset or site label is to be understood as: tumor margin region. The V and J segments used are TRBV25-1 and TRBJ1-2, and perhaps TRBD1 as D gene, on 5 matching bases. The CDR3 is CASSAPWAGNYGYTF. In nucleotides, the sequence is TGTGCCAGCAGTGCTCCCTGGGCAGGGAACTATGGCTACACCTTC.